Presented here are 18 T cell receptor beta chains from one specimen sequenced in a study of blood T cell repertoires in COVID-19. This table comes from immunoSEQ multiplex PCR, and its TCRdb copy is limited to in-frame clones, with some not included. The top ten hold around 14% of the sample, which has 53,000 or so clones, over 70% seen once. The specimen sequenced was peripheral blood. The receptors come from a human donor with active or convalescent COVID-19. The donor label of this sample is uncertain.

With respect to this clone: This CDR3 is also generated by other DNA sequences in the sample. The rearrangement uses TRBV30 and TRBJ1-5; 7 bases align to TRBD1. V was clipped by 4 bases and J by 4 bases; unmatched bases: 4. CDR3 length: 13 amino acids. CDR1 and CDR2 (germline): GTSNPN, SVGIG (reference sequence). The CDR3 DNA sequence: TGTGCCTGGACCCGGGACAGAAATCAGCCCCAGCATTTT. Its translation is CAWTRDRNQPQHF. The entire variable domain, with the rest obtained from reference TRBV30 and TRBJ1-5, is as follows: SQTIHQWPATLVQPVGSPLSLECTVEGTSNPNLYWYRQAAGRGLQLLFYSVGIGQISSEVPQNLSASRPQDRQFILSSKKLLLSDSGFYLCAWTRDRNQPQHFGDGTRLSIL.

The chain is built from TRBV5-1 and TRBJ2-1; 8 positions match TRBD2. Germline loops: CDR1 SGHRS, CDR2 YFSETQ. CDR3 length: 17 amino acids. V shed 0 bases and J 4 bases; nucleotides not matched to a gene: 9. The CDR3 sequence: CASSLAAGLGSYNEQFF. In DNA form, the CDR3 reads TGCGCCAGCAGCTTGGCCGCGGGACTAGGTTCTTACAATGAGCAGTTCTTC.

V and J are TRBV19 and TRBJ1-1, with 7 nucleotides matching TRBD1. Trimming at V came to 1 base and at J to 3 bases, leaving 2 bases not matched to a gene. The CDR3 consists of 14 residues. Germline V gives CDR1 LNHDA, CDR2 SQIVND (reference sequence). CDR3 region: CASSIAGGYTEAFF. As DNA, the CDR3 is TGTGCCAGTAGTATAGCAGGGGGTTACACTGAAGCTTTCTTT. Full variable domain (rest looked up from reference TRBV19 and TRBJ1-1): DGGITQSPKYLFRKEGQNVTLSCEQNLNHDAMYWYRQDPGQGLRLIYYSQIVNDFQKGDIAEGYSVSREKKESFPLTVTSAQKNPTAFYLCASSIAGGYTEAFFGQGTRLTVV.

CDR3 amino acids: CASADRADSPLHF. CDR3 coding DNA: TGCGCCAGCGCAGACAGGGCGGATTCACCCCTCCACTTT. The gene calls are TRBV5-1 and TRBJ1-6, with 7 bases fitting TRBD1. In germline, CDR1 is SGHRS, CDR2 YFSETQ. The CDR3 has 13 residues. V lost 7 bases and J lost 8; bases outside the gene matches: 6.

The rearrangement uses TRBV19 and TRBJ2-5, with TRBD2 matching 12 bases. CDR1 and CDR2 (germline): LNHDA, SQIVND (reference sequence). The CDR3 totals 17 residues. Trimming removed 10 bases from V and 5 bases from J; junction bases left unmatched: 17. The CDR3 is CATKAGLAGGPKETQYF. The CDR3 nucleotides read TGTGCCACCAAGGCCGGGCTAGCGGGAGGGCCGAAGGAGACCCAGTACTTC.

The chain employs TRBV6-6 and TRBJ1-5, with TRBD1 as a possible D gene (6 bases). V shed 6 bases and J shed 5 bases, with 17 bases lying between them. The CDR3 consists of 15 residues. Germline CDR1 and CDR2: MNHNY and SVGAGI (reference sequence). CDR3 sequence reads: CASRGAVGGDQPQHF. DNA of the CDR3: TGTGCCAGCAGGGGGGCCGTCGGTGGAGATCAGCCCCAGCATTTT.

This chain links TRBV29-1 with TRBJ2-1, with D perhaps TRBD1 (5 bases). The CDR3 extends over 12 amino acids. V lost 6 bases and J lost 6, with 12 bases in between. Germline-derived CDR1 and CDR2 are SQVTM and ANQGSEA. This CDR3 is CSVRRQSNEQFF. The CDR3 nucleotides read TGCAGCGTAAGACGACAGAGCAATGAGCAGTTCTTC.

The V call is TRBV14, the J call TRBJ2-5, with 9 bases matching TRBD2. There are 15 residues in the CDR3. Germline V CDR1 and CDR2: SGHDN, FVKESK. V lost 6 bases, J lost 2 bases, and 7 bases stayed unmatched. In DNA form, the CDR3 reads TGTGCCAGCAGTCGCGGACTAGCGAAACAAGAGACCCAGTACTTC. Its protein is CASSRGLAKQETQYF. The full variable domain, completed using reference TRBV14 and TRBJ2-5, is EAGVTQFPSHSVIEKGQTVTLRCDPISGHDNLYWYRRVMGKEIKFLLHFVKESKQDESGMPNNRFLAERTGGTYSTLKVQPAELEDSGVYFCASSRGLAKQETQYFGPGTRLLVL.

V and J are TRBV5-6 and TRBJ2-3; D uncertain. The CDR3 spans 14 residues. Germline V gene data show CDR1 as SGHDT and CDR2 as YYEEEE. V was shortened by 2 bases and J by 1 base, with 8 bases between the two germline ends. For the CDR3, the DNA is TGTGCCAGCAGCTTCATTCGCGGCACAGATACGCAGTATTTT. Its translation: CASSFIRGTDTQYF.

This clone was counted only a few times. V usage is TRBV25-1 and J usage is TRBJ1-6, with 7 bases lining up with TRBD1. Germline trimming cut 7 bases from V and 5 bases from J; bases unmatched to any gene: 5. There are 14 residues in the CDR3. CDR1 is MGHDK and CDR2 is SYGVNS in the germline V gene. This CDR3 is CASTGQADNSPLHF. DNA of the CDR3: TGTGCCAGCACAGGACAGGCCGATAATTCACCCCTCCACTTT.

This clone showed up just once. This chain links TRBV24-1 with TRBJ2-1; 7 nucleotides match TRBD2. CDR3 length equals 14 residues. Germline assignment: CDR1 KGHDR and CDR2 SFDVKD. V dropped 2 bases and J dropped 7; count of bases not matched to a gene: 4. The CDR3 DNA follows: TGTGCCACCAGTGATTGGGGGACTACAAATGAGCAGTTCTTC. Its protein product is CATSDWGTTNEQFF.

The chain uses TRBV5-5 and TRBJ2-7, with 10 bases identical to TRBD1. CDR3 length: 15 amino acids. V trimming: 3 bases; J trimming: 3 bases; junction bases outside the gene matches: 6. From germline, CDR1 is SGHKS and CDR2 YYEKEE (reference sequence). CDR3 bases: TGTGCCAGCAGCTCATCCGGGACAGGGGTCTACGAGCAGTACTTC. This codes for CASSSSGTGVYEQYF.

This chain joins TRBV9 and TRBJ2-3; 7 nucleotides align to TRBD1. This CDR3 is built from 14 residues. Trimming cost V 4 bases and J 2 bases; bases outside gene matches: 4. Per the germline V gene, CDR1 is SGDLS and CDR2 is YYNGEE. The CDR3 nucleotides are TGTGCCAGCAGCCCAACAGGGGACACAGATACGCAGTATTTT. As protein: CASSPTGDTDTQYF.

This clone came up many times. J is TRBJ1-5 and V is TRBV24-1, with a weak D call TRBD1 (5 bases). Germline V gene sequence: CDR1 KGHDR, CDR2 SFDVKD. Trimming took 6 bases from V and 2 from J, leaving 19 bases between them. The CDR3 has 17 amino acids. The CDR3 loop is CATSKKGRLLGNQPQHF. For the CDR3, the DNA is TGTGCCACCAGTAAAAAGGGGCGGTTATTGGGCAATCAGCCCCAGCATTTT.

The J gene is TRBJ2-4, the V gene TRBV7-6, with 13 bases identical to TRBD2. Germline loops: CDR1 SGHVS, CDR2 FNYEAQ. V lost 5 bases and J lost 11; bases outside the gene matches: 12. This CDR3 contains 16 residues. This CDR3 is CASSPRPGTSGILQYF. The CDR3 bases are TGTGCCAGCAGCCCTAGGCCCGGGACTAGCGGGATCCTTCAGTACTTC.

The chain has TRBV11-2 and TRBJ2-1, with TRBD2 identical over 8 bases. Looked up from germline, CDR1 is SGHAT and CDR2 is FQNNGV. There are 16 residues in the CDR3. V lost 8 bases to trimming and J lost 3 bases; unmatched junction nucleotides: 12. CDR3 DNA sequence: TGTGCCAGCGAAACCCGAGGGCTAGCGGGCTACAATGAGCAGTTCTTC. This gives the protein CASETRGLAGYNEQFF.

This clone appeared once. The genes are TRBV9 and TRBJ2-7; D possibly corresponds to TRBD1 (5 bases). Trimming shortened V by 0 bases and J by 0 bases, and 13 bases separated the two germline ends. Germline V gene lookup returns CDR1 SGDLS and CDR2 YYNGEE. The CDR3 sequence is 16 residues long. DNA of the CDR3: TGTGCCAGCAGCGTAGATGGGGCAGGAGTCTCCTACGAGCAGTACTTC. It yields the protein CASSVDGAGVSYEQYF.

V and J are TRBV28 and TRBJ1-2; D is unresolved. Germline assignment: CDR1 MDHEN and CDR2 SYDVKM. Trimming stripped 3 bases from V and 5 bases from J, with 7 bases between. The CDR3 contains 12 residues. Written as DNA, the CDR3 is TGTGCCAGCAGTTTCGGCAGGTATGGCTACACCTTC. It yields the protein CASSFGRYGYTF.